This TCR beta chain was observed in a study of T cell clones after liver transplantation. Study details: A pre-transplant mixed lymphocyte reaction with TCRbeta sequencing defined graft-donor-reactive clones followed in post-transplant blood. The study, taken as a whole, reports: Migration into the graft, not deletion, may explain lost graft donor-reactive T cells.

With respect to this clone: Antigen: not known.

CDR1 is SEHNR, CDR2 FQNEAQ, per germline (reference sequence). V gave up 5 bases and J gave up 4 bases, with 17 bases separating them. This CDR3 is built from 15 residues. The protocol was immunoSEQ multiplex PCR, while the TCRdb copy is restricted to in-frame clones and leaves out a portion. The table has tens of thousands of clones, 75% to 90% seen once. The sample consisted of CD4+ T cells from blood, taken at the 22-month timepoint. The V and J genes are TRBV7-9 and TRBJ2-5; D possibly corresponds to TRBD1 (5 bases). This receptor was taken from a human patient who received a liver transplant. Some T cells may arise from the graft donor. The CDR3 region is CASSLNTGGRETQYF. As DNA, the CDR3 is TGTGCCAGCAGCCTCAACACAGGTGGACGAGAGACCCAGTACTTC.